This TCR beta chain is drawn from a study of T cells in Graves' hyperthyroidism and ophthalmopathy. Study context: Peripheral blood was obtained at initial diagnosis, preceding any treatment. Findings of the study overall: Median prediction lead before ophthalmopathy onset was roughly 6 months with the model.

In making diagnoses, clinical symptoms, serum thyroxine and TRAb, thyroid ultrasound and orbital computed tomography were all used. The junction had 14 bases not matched to a gene; V was cut back by 5 bases and J by 4 bases. Germline V gene data show CDR1 as DFQATT and CDR2 as SNEGSKA (reference sequence). The CDR3 spans 16 residues. This clonotype has a count of ten or more. Its antigen is as yet unknown. The CDR3 regions of TCR beta were amplified from RNA transcripts. An initial round of RT-PCR targeting the TCR CDR3 relied on the HTBI primer set. TCRdb redid the calling of the multiplex PCR reads with MiXCR, one entry per CDR3 protein. The table lists about 500,000 distinct CDR3 sequences, 15% to 20% of them singletons.

This rearrangement joins TRBV20-1 to TRBJ2-1; 7 positions match TRBD1. The source is a woman in her twenties or thirties with Graves' ophthalmopathy. The sequenced material came from blood. The CDR3 region is CSAPKGWGTEYNEQFF. CDR3 nucleotides: TGCAGTGCTCCCAAGGGGTGGGGGACAGAGTACAATGAGCAGTTCTTC.